This is a list of T cell receptor beta chains from one sample in a study of shared clonotypes between healthy human individuals. Clones were read by immunoSEQ multiplex PCR, and TCRdb kept only the in-frame ones, dropping some. Found here are 550,000 to 800,000 clones, 74% of them singletons; the top ten hold over 1.5%. Material for sequencing was memory CD4+ T cells sorted from blood. These receptors were obtained from a woman in her thirties in good health. The CDR3 runs from the conserved cysteine through the conserved F or W. D genes are given only for firm matches. The size field is filled for only some rows; it gives once, few, many or a size class.

clone_size	j_call	v_call	d_call	cdr3_nt	cdr3_aa
-	TRBJ2-7	TRBV6-5	TRBD1	TGTGCCAGCAGTAGGGACAGGAAAGACGAGCAGTACTTC	CASSRDRKDEQYF
-	TRBJ2-5	TRBV18	-	TGTGCCAGCTCACCCGACAGGTTTGGGCTGACAGAGACCCAGTACTTC	CASSPDRFGLTETQYF
-	TRBJ2-7	TRBV28	TRBD2	TGTGCCAGCAGGCCGAAACTAGCGGGCCTCCTTGGGCAGTACTTC	CASRPKLAGLLGQYF
-	TRBJ2-7	TRBV27	-	TGTGCCAGCGGCCCACGGGAAAACTACGAGCAGTACTTC	CASGPRENYEQYF
-	TRBJ2-7	TRBV5-1	TRBD2	TGCGCCAGCAGCTTGGTTGCGGGAGGGTACGAGCAGTACTTC	CASSLVAGGYEQYF
-	TRBJ2-1	TRBV11-2	-	TGTGCCAGCAGCTTAGTGGCGGGACCCTACAATGAGCAGTTCTTC	CASSLVAGPYNEQFF
-	TRBJ1-4	TRBV7-8	TRBD1	TGTGCCAGCAGCCCCGACAGGGGGAATGAAAAACTGTTTTTT	CASSPDRGNEKLFF
-	TRBJ1-1	TRBV6-6	-	TGTGCCAGCAGCCTATTCGGATCCACTGAAGCTTTCTTT	CASSLFGSTEAFF
-	TRBJ2-1	TRBV5-6	-	TGTGCCAGCAGCGTTGTTTCCGTCAATGAGCAGTTCTTC	CASSVVSVNEQFF
-	TRBJ2-2	TRBV13	-	TGTGCCAGCAGCTCCAATGGACTTGTGTCGTACACCGGGGAGCTGTTTTTT	CASSSNGLVSYTGELFF
once	TRBJ2-3	TRBV4-1	-	TGCGCCAGCAGCAACCGGGACATTGGGTCCGATACGCAGTATTTT	CASSNRDIGSDTQYF
many	TRBJ2-3	TRBV30	-	TGTGCCTGGACGCAGGGGGGAGTAGGAGATACGCAGTATTTT	CAWTQGGVGDTQYF
-	TRBJ2-3	TRBV7-9	TRBD2	TGTGCCAGCAGCCTACTAGCGGGAGTCGCAGATACGCAGTATTTT	CASSLLAGVADTQYF
few	TRBJ1-2	TRBV7-8	TRBD1	TGTGCCAGCAGCTTAGCTGCCACTCCAGGGGGCACCTTC	CASSLAATPGGTF
-	TRBJ1-1	TRBV19	TRBD1	TGTGCCAGTAGTATCGTCGACAGGGGAGCTGAAGCTTTCTTT	CASSIVDRGAEAFF
few	TRBJ2-1	TRBV28	-	TGTGCCAGCATTGGTGGAGAGGGCGCCTACAATGAGCAGTTCTTC	CASIGGEGAYNEQFF
-	TRBJ2-7	TRBV28	-	TGTGCCAGCAGTTTAAGTCAGGGCTCGGGAGAGCAGTACTTC	CASSLSQGSGEQYF